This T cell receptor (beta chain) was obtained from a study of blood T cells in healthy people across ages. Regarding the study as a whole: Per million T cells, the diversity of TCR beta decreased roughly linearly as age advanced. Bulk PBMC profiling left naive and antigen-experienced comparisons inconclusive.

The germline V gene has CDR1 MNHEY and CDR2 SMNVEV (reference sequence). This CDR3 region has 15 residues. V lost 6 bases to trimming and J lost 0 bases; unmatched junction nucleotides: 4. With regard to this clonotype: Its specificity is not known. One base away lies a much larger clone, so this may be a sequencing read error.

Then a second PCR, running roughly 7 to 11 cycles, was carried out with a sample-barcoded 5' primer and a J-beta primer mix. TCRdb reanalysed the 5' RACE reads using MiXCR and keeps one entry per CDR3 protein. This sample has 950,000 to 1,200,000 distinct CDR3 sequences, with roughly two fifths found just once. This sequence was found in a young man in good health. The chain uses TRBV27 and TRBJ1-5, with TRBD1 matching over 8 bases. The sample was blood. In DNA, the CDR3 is TGTGCCAGCAGGGCGGGACAGGTTAGCAATCAGCCCCAGCATTTT. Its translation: CASRAGQVSNQPQHF.